Below are 25 T cell receptor beta chains sequenced from a single sample in a study of T-cell reconstitution after alpha-beta-depleted transplantation in children. Preparation of the TCRbeta library used unique molecular identifiers. In TCRdb, the PCR reads were re-called with MiXCR into one record per CDR3 protein. The sample holds 90,000 to 100,000 distinct CDR3 sequences; around 22% are singletons and the top ten take over 20%. Sequenced here: PBMCs, sampled before TCRalphabeta/CD19-depleted stem cell transplant. The source is a boy aged 2 to 10 with acute lymphoblastic leukemia, due to receive a stem cell transplant.

In its sample, this clonotype was seen many times. This chain links TRBV5-6 with TRBJ2-7; D is unresolved. The CDR3 consists of 14 residues. Per germline, CDR1 SGHDT and CDR2 YYEEEE. The V and J ends lost 0 bases and 3 bases respectively, with 10 bases between them. The CDR3 DNA reads TGTGCCAGCAGCTTGGCGGCAGACTTCTACGAGCAGTACTTC. Encoded protein: CASSLAADFYEQYF.

This clonotype has a handful of counts. J is TRBJ2-7 and V is TRBV20-1, with 8 positions matching TRBD1. CDR1 DFQATT and CDR2 SNEGSKA come from the germline V gene (reference sequence). The ends lost 6 bases at V and 0 bases at J; junction bases unmatched: 7. The length of the CDR3 is 14 residues. The CDR3 protein is CSAPRQGSSYEQYF. The CDR3 DNA is TGCAGTGCGCCTCGACAGGGGAGCTCCTACGAGCAGTACTTC.

The CDR3 loop is CASTLRGSNTEAFF. CDR3 DNA: TGTGCCAGCACGCTCAGGGGGTCTAACACTGAAGCTTTCTTT. V usage is TRBV12-3 or TRBV12-4 and J usage is TRBJ1-1; 7 bases align to TRBD1. The J segment lost 2 bases and the V segment lost 7 bases, leaving 7 bases of the junction unmatched. The CDR3 totals 14 residues.

The gene calls are TRBV28 and TRBJ2-7, with 7 bases identical to TRBD1. Germline CDR1 is MDHEN and CDR2 is SYDVKM. The CDR3 runs to 14 residues. The junction had 10 bases not matched to a gene; V was cut back by 7 bases and J by 4 bases. CDR3 sequence reads: CASTPTGSEYEQYF. In nucleotides, the CDR3 is TGTGCCAGCACCCCGACAGGGTCTGAGTACGAGCAGTACTTC.

This clonotype was found once. This rearrangement joins TRBV6-1 to TRBJ1-5; no reliable D call. This CDR3 is 14 amino acids long. Between the trimmed V and J ends, which lost 6 bases and 1 base, there was a span of 10 bases. Germline V gives CDR1 MNHNS, CDR2 SASEGT. Written as DNA, the CDR3 is TGTGCCAGCAGGATGACGGACAGCAATCAGCCCCAGCATTTT. It codes for CASRMTDSNQPQHF.

In this sample, this clonotype turned up a few times. This chain joins TRBV5-6 and TRBJ2-2; no reliable D call. CDR1 and CDR2 (germline): SGHDT, YYEEEE. This CDR3 is 13 amino acids long. The V and J ends lost 0 bases and 8 bases respectively, with 8 bases between them. DNA of the CDR3: TGTGCCAGCAGCTTGGCTGGTTGGGGGGAGCTGTTTTTT. Translating gives CASSLAGWGELFF.

This clonotype was counted only a few times. Mismatch with germline at one junction end may stem from a read error. V usage is TRBV20-1 and J usage is TRBJ2-3; TRBD1 matches 7 bases. Germline CDR1 is DFQATT and CDR2 is SNEGSKA (reference sequence). This CDR3 has 14 residues. CDR3 nucleotide sequence: TGCAGTGCTGACGACAGGGCTAGCACTGATACGCAGTATTTT. Translation: CSADDRASTDTQYF.

Here the CDR3 DNA reads TGTGCCAGCAGCCATTCCCCAGGCGGCACCGGGGAGCTGTTTTTT. Its translation: CASSHSPGGTGELFF. The chain combines TRBV3-1 with TRBJ2-2; no firm D call. The V and J ends lost 3 bases and 4 bases respectively, with 12 bases between them. CDR1 is LGHDT and CDR2 is YNNKEL in the germline V gene (reference sequence). CDR3 length: 15 amino acids.

The sample holds a few counts of this clonotype. J is TRBJ2-5 and V is TRBV27; TRBD1 matches 11 bases. Germline V CDR1 and CDR2: MNHEY, SMNVEV (reference sequence). The CDR3 loop spans 15 amino acids. With V trimmed by 4 bases and J by 4 bases, 5 bases remained unmatched. CDR3 coding DNA: TGTGCCAGCAGTTCACAGGGGACAGGGGGAGAGACCCAGTACTTC. Amino acids: CASSSQGTGGETQYF.

The V call is TRBV6-1, the J call TRBJ2-7; TRBD2 might be the D (5 bases). Germline V gene sequence: CDR1 MNHNS, CDR2 SASEGT. V was cut by 6 bases and J by 7 bases, with 22 bases left in between. The CDR3 runs 15 residues. The CDR3 nucleotides are TGTGCCAGCAGGCCCGCGGTGACCGATCCGGGAGAGCAGTACTTC. This gives the protein CASRPAVTDPGEQYF.

This chain links TRBV9 with TRBJ2-7; D unclear. This CDR3 spans 14 amino acids. The ends were cut back, 2 bases at V and 2 bases at J, with 11 bases in the middle. Per germline, CDR1 SGDLS and CDR2 YYNGEE. CDR3 in amino acids: CASSVSKSTYEQYF. The CDR3 region has the DNA TGTGCCAGCAGCGTCTCGAAGAGCACCTACGAGCAGTACTTC.

This clonotype was found once. The V gene is TRBV23-1, the J gene TRBJ2-4; D might be TRBD2 (5 bases). TRBV23-1 is an ORF, and what it does is uncertain. V lost 1 base, J lost 1 base, and 14 bases lay in between. The CDR3 consists of 17 residues. As DNA, the CDR3 is TGCGCCAGCAGTCAATTCGGGGTTTTGGGGGCCAAAAACATTCAGTACTTC. Translation: CASSQFGVLGAKNIQYF.

This clonotype was counted a few times. The chain couples TRBV3-1 to TRBJ2-7, with 8 bases fitting TRBD2. The CDR3 has 14 residues. Germline CDR1 is LGHDT and CDR2 is YNNKEL (reference sequence). With V trimmed by 4 bases and J by 3 bases, 5 bases remained unmatched. CDR3 in DNA: TGTGCCAGCAGCCCAAGCGGGAGACGCTACGAGCAGTACTTC. It translates to CASSPSGRRYEQYF.

The gene calls are TRBV28 and TRBJ2-3; TRBD2 is a possible D gene (6 bases). Deletions cut 3 bases from V and 2 bases from J, with 24 bases between. The germline CDR1 and CDR2 sequences are MDHEN and SYDVKM. The CDR3 spans 19 residues. The chain's CDR3 is CASSFYSGGGPLHTDTQYF. The CDR3 DNA follows: TGTGCCAGCAGTTTTTACAGTGGCGGAGGGCCACTACACACAGATACGCAGTATTTT.

This clonotype was counted only a few times. CDR3 coding DNA: TGTGCCAGCAGTCCCCAACTTGTTCAGGAGACCCAGTACTTC. This sequence encodes CASSPQLVQETQYF. The chain uses TRBV7-9 and TRBJ2-5; no clear D gene. V lost 6 bases and J 5 bases, leaving 16 bases between the germline ends. The germline CDR1 and CDR2 sequences are SEHNR and FQNEAQ (reference sequence). The CDR3 has 14 residues.

There are many counts of this clonotype. The J gene is TRBJ1-1, the V gene TRBV14; perhaps TRBD1 as D (5 bases). CDR3 length: 13 amino acids. Germline values: CDR1 SGHDN, CDR2 FVKESK. Trimming shortened V by 0 bases and J by 7 bases, and 9 bases separated the two germline ends. The CDR3 spells CASSQDQGFEAFF. As DNA, the CDR3 is TGTGCCAGCAGCCAAGATCAGGGCTTTGAAGCTTTCTTT.

The chain links TRBV7-9 to TRBJ2-2; D unclear. The CDR3 has 13 amino acids. CDR1 and CDR2 (germline): SEHNR, FQNEAQ (reference sequence). V dropped 3 bases and J dropped 5 bases, with 7 bases sitting between them. The CDR3 is CASSLMRTGELFF. The CDR3 nucleotides are TGTGCCAGCAGCTTGATGCGTACCGGGGAGCTGTTTTTT.

The CDR3 protein is CASTKGLAGEQTGELFF. The CDR3 DNA follows: TGTGCCAGCACCAAGGGGCTAGCGGGAGAGCAGACCGGGGAGCTGTTTTTT. This chain links TRBV7-9 with TRBJ2-2; 10 bases are shared with TRBD2. Unmatched junction bases numbered 13, after V lost 7 bases and J lost 5 bases. CDR1 and CDR2 from the germline V gene are SEHNR and FQNEAQ (reference sequence). This CDR3 region has 17 residues.

This clonotype was picked up a small number of times. This chain links TRBV11-2 with TRBJ1-5; D gene ambiguous. The CDR3 is made up of 13 amino acids. CDR1 and CDR2 from the germline V gene are SGHAT and FQNNGV. Trimming took off 3 bases at V and 5 bases at J, with 8 bases between the two ends. CDR3 sequence (DNA): TGTGCCAGCAGCTTTGGGAAGGATCAGCCCCAGCATTTT. Residues: CASSFGKDQPQHF.

In this sample, this clonotype turned up a few times. This chain joins TRBV6-1 and TRBJ2-1; D is perhaps TRBD1 or TRBD2 (7 bases each). The germline CDR1 and CDR2 sequences are MNHNS and SASEGT. V lost 6 bases and J 8 bases, leaving 14 bases between the germline ends. The CDR3 is 13 residues long. CDR3 in amino acids: CASRKGGGDEQFF. CDR3 coding DNA: TGTGCCAGCAGAAAGGGAGGGGGCGATGAGCAGTTCTTC.

The genes are TRBV3-1 and TRBJ2-3, with no clear D. The CDR3 extends over 14 amino acids. Germline assignment: CDR1 LGHDT and CDR2 YNNKEL (reference sequence). V was pared by 3 bases and J by 0 bases, with 7 bases between. CDR3 in amino acids: CASSQSSSTDTQYF. CDR3 sequence (DNA): TGTGCCAGCAGCCAGTCCAGTAGCACAGATACGCAGTATTTT.

V is TRBV4-3 and J is TRBJ2-1, with TRBD2 matching 7 bases. The junction had 13 bases not matched to a gene; V was cut back by 2 bases and J by 15 bases. The germline V gene encodes CDR1 LGHNA and CDR2 YSLEER. This CDR3 spans 14 amino acids. CDR3 bases: TGCGCCAGCAGCCAATTCCGACTAGCCTATAATCGGTTCTTC. It is translated as CASSQFRLAYNRFF.

As DNA, the CDR3 is TGTGCCACCAGTGACCCCGGCGGACAGCAGCCCCAGCATTTT. Protein product: CATSDPGGQQPQHF. The chain recombines TRBV24-1 with TRBJ1-5; a weak D match, TRBD1 (6 bases). The CDR3 spans 14 residues. The V end lost 4 bases, the J end lost 7 bases, and 13 bases lay between the germline ends. Per the germline V gene, CDR1 is KGHDR and CDR2 is SFDVKD.

The genes are TRBV7-6 and TRBJ2-1; tentatively, D is TRBD2 (6 bases). V lost 4 bases to trimming and J lost 3 bases, with 13 bases between them. Germline V lookup: CDR1 SGHVS, CDR2 FNYEAQ. CDR3 length: 15 residues. As DNA, the CDR3 is TGTGCCAGCAGCTCCACCCGGAGGGGCTACAATGAGCAGTTCTTC. It codes for CASSSTRRGYNEQFF.

This rearrangement joins TRBV5-1 to TRBJ1-1; maybe TRBD1 (6 bases). The CDR3 is 16 residues long. Germline CDR1 SGHRS, CDR2 YFSETQ. With 0 bases removed from V and 1 base from J, the gap between germline ends came to 13 bases. The CDR3 nucleotides are TGCGCCAGCAGCTTGGATGGGAGGGGGACGAACACTGAAGCTTTCTTT. As protein: CASSLDGRGTNTEAFF.